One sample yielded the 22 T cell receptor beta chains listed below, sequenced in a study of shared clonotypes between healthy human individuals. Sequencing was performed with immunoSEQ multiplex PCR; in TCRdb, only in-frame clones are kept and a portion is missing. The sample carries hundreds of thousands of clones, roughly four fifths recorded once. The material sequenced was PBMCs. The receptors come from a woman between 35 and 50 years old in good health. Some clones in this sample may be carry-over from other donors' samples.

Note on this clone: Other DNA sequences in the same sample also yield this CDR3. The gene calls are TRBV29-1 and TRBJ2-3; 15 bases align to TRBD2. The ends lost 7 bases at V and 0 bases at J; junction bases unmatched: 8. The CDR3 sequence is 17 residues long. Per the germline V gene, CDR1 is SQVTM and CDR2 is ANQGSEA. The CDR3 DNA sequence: TGCAGCGCCGATGGGACTAGCGGGAGGATGAGCACAGATACGCAGTATTTT. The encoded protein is CSADGTSGRMSTDTQYF.

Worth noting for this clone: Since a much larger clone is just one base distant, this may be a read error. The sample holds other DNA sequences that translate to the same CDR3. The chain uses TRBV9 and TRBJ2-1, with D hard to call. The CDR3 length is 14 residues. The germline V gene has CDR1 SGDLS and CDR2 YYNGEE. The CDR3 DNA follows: TGTGCCAGCAGCGTAGAAGTAGATTCCAACGAGCAATTCTTC. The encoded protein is CASSVEVDSNEQFF.

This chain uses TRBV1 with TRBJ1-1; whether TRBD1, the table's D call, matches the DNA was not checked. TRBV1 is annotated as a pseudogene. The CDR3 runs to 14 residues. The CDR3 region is CTSSHGQMNTEAFF. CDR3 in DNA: TGCACCAGCAGCCACGGACAGATGAACACTGAAGCTTTCTTT.

DNA for the CDR3: TGTGCCAGCAGCCCGATAAACCCCAGGGGAATAACCTATGGCTACACCTTC. Translating gives CASSPINPRGITYGYTF. V and J are TRBV5-4 and TRBJ1-2; a possible D gene is TRBD1 (6 bases). Germline V gene sequence: CDR1 SGHNT, CDR2 YYREEE (reference sequence). Trimming removed 4 bases at V and 4 bases at J, with 23 bases between. The CDR3 runs 17 residues.

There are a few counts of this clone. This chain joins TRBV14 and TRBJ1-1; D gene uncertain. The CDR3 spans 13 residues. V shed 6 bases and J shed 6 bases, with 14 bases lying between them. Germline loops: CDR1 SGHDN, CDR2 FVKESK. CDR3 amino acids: CASRLRVHSEAFF. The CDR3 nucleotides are TGTGCCAGCAGATTGCGGGTCCACTCTGAAGCTTTCTTT.

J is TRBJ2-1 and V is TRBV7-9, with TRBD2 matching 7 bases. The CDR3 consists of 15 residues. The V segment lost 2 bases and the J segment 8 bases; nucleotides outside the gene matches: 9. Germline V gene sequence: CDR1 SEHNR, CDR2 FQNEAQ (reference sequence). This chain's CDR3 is CASSLKGRAQDEQFF. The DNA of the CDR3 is TGTGCCAGCAGCTTAAAAGGGAGGGCCCAGGATGAGCAGTTCTTC. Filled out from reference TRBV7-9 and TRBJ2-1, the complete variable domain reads DTGVSQNPRHKITKRGQNVTFRCDPISEHNRLYWYRQTLGQGPEFLTYFQNEAQLEKSRLLSDRFSAERPKGSFSTLEIQRTEQGDSAMYLCASSLKGRAQDEQFFGPGTRLTVL.

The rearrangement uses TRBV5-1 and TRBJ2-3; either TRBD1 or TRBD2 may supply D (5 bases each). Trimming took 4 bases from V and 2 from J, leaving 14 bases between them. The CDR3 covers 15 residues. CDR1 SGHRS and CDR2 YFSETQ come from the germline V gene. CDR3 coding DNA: TGCGCCAGCAGCGTACGGGGCACAAACACAGATACGCAGTATTTT. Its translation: CASSVRGTNTDTQYF.

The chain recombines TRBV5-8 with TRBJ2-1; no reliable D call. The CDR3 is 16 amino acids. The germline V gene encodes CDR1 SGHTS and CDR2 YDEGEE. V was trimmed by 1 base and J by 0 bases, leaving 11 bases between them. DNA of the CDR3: TGTGCCAGCAGCTTGTTCCGCGGTAACTCCTACAATGAGCAGTTCTTC. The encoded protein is CASSLFRGNSYNEQFF.

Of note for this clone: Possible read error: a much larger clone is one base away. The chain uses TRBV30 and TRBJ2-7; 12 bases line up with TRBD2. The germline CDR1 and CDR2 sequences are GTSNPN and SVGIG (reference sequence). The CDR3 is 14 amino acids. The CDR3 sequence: CAWSSGLAGGEHYF. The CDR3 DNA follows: TGTGCCTGGTCGTCTGGTCTAGCGGGAGGGGAGCATTACTTC.

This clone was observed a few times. The CDR3 DNA reads TGTGCCAGTACCCTGACAGGGGGCGATCAGCCCCAGCATTTT. Its protein product is CASTLTGGDQPQHF. The rearrangement links TRBV19 to TRBJ1-5; 10 positions match TRBD1. The CDR3 runs 14 residues. The ends lost 7 bases at V and 5 bases at J; junction bases unmatched: 5. Germline values: CDR1 LNHDA, CDR2 SQIVND (reference sequence).

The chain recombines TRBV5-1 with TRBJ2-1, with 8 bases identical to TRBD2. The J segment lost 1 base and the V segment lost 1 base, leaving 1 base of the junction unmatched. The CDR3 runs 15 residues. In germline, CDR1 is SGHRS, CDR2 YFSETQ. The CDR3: CASSLTSGSYNEQFF. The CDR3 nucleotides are TGCGCCAGCAGCTTGACTAGCGGATCCTACAATGAGCAGTTCTTC.

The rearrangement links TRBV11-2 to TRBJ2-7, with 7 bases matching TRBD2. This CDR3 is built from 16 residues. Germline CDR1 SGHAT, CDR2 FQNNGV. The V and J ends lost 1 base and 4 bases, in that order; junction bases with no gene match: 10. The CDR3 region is CASSLVVSGDFYEQYF. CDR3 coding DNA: TGTGCCAGCAGCTTAGTGGTCAGCGGGGATTTTTACGAGCAGTACTTC. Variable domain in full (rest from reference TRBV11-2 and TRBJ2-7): EAGVAQSPRYKIIEKRQSVAFWCNPISGHATLYWYQQILGQGPKLLIQFQNNGVVDDSQLPKDRFSAERLKGVDSTLKIQPAKLEDSAVYLCASSLVVSGDFYEQYFGPGTRLTVT.

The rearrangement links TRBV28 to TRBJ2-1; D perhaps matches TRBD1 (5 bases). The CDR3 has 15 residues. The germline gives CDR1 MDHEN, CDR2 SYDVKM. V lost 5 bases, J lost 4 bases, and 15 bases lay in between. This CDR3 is CASSLVGVRYNEQFF. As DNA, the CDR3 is TGTGCCAGCAGTCTTGTAGGGGTTCGTTACAATGAGCAGTTCTTC.

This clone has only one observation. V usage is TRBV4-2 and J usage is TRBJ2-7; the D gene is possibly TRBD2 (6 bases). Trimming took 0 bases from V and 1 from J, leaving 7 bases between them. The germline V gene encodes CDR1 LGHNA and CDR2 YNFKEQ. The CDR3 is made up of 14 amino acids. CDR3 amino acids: CASSQERGSYEQYF. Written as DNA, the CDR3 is TGTGCCAGCAGCCAAGAGCGGGGATCCTACGAGCAGTACTTC.

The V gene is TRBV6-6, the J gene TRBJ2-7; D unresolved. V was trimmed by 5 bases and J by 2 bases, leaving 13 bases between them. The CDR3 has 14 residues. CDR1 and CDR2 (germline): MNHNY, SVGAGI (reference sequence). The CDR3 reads CASSKNLPPYEQYF. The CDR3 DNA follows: TGTGCCAGCAGTAAGAATTTGCCCCCCTACGAGCAGTACTTC.

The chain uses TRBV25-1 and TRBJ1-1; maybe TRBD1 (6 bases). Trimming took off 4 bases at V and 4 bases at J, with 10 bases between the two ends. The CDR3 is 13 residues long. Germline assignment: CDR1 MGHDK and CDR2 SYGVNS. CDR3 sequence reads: CASSVQGPTEAFF. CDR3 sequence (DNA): TGTGCCAGCAGTGTACAGGGTCCCACTGAAGCTTTCTTT.

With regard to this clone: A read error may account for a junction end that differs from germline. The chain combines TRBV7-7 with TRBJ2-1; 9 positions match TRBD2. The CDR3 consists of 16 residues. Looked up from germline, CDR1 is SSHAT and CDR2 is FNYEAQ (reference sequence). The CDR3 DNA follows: TGTGCTAGCAGCCCTGAGGCGGGGGGGTCCTACAATGAGCAGTTCTTC. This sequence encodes CASSPEAGGSYNEQFF.

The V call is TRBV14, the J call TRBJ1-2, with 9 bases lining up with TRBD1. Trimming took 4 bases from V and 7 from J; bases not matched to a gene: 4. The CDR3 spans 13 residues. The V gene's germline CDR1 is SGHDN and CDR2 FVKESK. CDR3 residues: CASSPRQGGGYTF. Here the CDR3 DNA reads TGTGCCAGCAGCCCAAGACAGGGGGGTGGCTACACCTTC.

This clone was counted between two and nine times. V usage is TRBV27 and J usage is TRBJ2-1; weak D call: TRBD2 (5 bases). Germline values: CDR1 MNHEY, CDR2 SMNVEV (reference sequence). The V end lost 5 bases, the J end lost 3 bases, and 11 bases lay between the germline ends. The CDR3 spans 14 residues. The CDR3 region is CASSLQRIYNEQFF. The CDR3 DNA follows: TGTGCCAGCAGTCTCCAGCGGATCTACAATGAGCAGTTCTTC.

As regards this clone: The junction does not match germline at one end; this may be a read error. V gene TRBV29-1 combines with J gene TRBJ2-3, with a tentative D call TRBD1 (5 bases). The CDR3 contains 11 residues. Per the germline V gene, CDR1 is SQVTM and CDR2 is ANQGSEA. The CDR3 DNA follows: TGCAGCGTTGACCCTACAGGTACGCAGTATTTT. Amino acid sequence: CSVDPTGTQYF.

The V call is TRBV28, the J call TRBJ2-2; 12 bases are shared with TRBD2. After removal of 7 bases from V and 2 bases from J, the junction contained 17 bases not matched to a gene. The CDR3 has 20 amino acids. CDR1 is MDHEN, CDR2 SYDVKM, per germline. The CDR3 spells CASTLGFQLAGGSNTGELFF. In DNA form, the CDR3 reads TGTGCCAGCACCCTGGGGTTTCAACTAGCGGGAGGCTCTAACACCGGGGAGCTGTTTTTT.

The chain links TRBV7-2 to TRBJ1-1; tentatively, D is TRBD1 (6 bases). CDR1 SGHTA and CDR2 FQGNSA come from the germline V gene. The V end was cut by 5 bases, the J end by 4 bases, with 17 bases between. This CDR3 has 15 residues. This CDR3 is CASSSSTGQSTEAFF. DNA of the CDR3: TGTGCCAGCAGCAGTTCGACAGGTCAGAGCACTGAAGCTTTCTTT.